One sample yielded the 11 T cell receptor beta chains listed below, sequenced in a study of blood T cell repertoires in COVID-19. This table comes from immunoSEQ multiplex PCR, and its TCRdb copy is limited to in-frame clones, with some not included. Here the sample spans some 140,000 clones, 75% to 80% being singletons. Input material: peripheral blood. The source of these receptors is a man older than 75 with acute or convalescent COVID-19.

The chain links TRBV23-1 to TRBJ2-1; the D gene is possibly TRBD2 (6 bases). TRBV23-1 has ORF status, its function being uncertain. V was clipped by 8 bases and J by 9 bases, with 8 bases between them. The CDR3 is 10 residues long. The CDR3 here is CASGGSEQFF. As DNA, the CDR3 is TGCGCCAGCGGAGGGAGTGAGCAGTTCTTC.

The V gene is TRBV27, the J gene TRBJ2-5; D might be TRBD1 (7 bases). This CDR3 has 15 amino acids. Germline V lookup: CDR1 MNHEY, CDR2 SMNVEV (reference sequence). Trimming pared 6 bases from V and 4 bases from J, leaving 18 bases between. CDR3 coding DNA: TGTGCCAGCAGCTTAACGCGGGACAGCCTAGAGACCCAGTACTTC. Translating gives CASSLTRDSLETQYF.

The chain employs TRBV4-3 and TRBJ1-1; 9 nucleotides match TRBD1. This CDR3 comprises 14 residues. The germline V gene encodes CDR1 LGHNA and CDR2 YSLEER. With 4 bases clipped from V and 3 bases from J, the junction kept 3 bases outside the gene matches. CDR3 in amino acids: CASSLWTGDTEAFF. CDR3 nucleotide sequence: TGCGCCAGCAGCCTCTGGACAGGGGACACTGAAGCTTTCTTT.

CDR3 protein: CASSVGLAGGAITGELFF. CDR3 DNA: TGCGCCAGCAGCGTGGGGCTAGCGGGGGGCGCGATCACCGGGGAGCTGTTTTTT. This chain joins TRBV5-1 and TRBJ2-2; 11 nucleotides match TRBD2. CDR3 length: 18 amino acids. CDR1 and CDR2 from the germline V gene are SGHRS and YFSETQ. V was clipped by 4 bases and J by 4 bases; unmatched bases: 12.

This clone appeared a few times. V gene TRBV19 combines with J gene TRBJ2-7; possible D gene TRBD1, 6 bases. CDR1 and CDR2 from the germline V gene are LNHDA and SQIVND (reference sequence). The V and J ends lost 10 bases and 1 base respectively, with 14 bases between them. This CDR3 region has 13 residues. CDR3: CATRRTDSYEQYF. CDR3 in DNA: TGTGCCACCCGACGGACAGATTCCTACGAGCAGTACTTC.

This sequence joins TRBV7-2 and TRBJ2-6; a possible D gene is TRBD1 (7 bases). The CDR3 length is 16 residues. Germline CDR1 SGHTA, CDR2 FQGNSA. V was pared by 3 bases and J by 1 base, with 10 bases between. The CDR3 protein is CASSFQGGSGANVLTF. CDR3 DNA sequence: TGTGCCAGCAGCTTCCAGGGGGGATCTGGGGCCAACGTCCTGACTTTC.

The chain couples TRBV10-3 to TRBJ2-1; D possibly corresponds to TRBD1 (5 bases). The length of the CDR3 is 14 residues. Looked up from germline, CDR1 is ENHRY and CDR2 is SYGVKD. V was trimmed by 10 bases and J by 0 bases, leaving 13 bases between them. The CDR3 region is CATNTGGSYNEQFF. In DNA, the CDR3 is TGTGCCACAAATACAGGCGGCTCCTACAATGAGCAGTTCTTC.

CDR3 residues: CASSRLGQIREEKLFF. DNA of the CDR3: TGTGCCAGCAGCCGCCTGGGACAGATACGGGAAGAAAAACTGTTTTTT. J is TRBJ1-4 and V is TRBV11-3; 7 nucleotides match TRBD1. The trim removed 5 bases at V and 8 bases at J, leaving 14 bases unmatched. The CDR3 length is 16 residues. Germline V gene lookup returns CDR1 SGHNT and CDR2 YENEEA.

The V call is TRBV10-3, the J call TRBJ1-1; 8 bases line up with TRBD1. Germline values: CDR1 ENHRY, CDR2 SYGVKD. J was trimmed by 4 bases and V by 0 bases; bases with no gene match: 4. This CDR3 has 15 amino acids. DNA of the CDR3: TGTGCCATCAGTGAGTCGTGGACAGGGCGCACTGAAGCTTTCTTT. Protein product: CAISESWTGRTEAFF.

DNA for the CDR3: TGCAGCGCCGGGAGGGCAACGAACACTGAAGCTTTCTTT. This gives the protein CSAGRATNTEAFF. The chain is built from TRBV29-1 and TRBJ1-1; D remains unclear. CDR1 and CDR2 from the germline V gene are SQVTM and ANQGSEA. The CDR3 consists of 13 residues. V gave up 7 bases and J gave up 1 base, with 13 bases separating them.

The DNA for the CDR3 is TGTGCCAGCAGCCCGGACAGGGAGTCGCTCTATGGCTACACCTTC. Protein sequence: CASSPDRESLYGYTF. The rearrangement links TRBV11-2 to TRBJ1-2; 8 positions match TRBD1. CDR3 length: 15 residues. The trim removed 5 bases at V and 4 bases at J, leaving 9 bases unmatched. The germline gives CDR1 SGHAT, CDR2 FQNNGV. Filled out from reference TRBV11-2 and TRBJ1-2, the complete variable domain reads EAGVAQSPRYKIIEKRQSVAFWCNPISGHATLYWYQQILGQGPKLLIQFQNNGVVDDSQLPKDRFSAERLKGVDSTLKIQPAKLEDSAVYLCASSPDRESLYGYTFGSGTRLTVV.